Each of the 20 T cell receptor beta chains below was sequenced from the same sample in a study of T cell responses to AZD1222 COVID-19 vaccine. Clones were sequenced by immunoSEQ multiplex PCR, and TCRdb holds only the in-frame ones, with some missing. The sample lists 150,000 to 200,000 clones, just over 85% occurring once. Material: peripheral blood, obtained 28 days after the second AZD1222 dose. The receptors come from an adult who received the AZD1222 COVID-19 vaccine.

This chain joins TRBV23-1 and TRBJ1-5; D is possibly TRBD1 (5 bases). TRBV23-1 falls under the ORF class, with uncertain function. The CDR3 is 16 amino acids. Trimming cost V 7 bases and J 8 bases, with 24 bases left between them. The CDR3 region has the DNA TGCGCCAGCAACCACGGTACAGGAGTTCCAATCAAGCCCCAGCATTTT. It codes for CASNHGTGVPIKPQHF.

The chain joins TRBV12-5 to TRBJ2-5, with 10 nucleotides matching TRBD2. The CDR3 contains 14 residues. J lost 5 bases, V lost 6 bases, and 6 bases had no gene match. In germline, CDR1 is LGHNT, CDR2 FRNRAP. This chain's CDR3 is CASGASGGGETQYF. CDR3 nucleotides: TGTGCTAGTGGGGCTAGCGGGGGAGGGGAGACCCAGTACTTC.

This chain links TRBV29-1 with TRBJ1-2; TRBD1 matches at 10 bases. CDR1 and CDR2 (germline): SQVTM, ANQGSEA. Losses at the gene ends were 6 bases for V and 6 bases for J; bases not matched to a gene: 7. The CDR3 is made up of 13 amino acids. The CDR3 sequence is CSVAGQGLHGYTF. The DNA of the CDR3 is TGCAGCGTCGCGGGACAGGGGTTACATGGCTACACCTTC.

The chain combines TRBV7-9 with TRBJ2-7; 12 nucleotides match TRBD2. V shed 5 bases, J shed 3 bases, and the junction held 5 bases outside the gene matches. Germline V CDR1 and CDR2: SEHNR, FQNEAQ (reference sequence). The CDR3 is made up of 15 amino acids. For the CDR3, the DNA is TGTGCCAGCAGCGCCAGACTAGCGGGGGACTACGAGCAGTACTTC. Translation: CASSARLAGDYEQYF. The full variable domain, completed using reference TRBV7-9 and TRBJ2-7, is DTGVSQNPRHKITKRGQNVTFRCDPISEHNRLYWYRQTLGQGPEFLTYFQNEAQLEKSRLLSDRFSAERPKGSFSTLEIQRTEQGDSAMYLCASSARLAGDYEQYFGPGTRLTVT.

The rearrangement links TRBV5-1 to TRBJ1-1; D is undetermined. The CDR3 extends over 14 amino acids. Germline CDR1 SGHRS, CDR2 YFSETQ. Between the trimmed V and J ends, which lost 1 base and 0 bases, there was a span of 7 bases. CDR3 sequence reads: CASSLSSVNTEAFF. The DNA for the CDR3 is TGCGCCAGCAGCTTGAGTTCTGTGAACACTGAAGCTTTCTTT.

CDR3 nucleotides: TGTGCCAGCAGCCCGGACCCCGCCGGGGAGCTGTTTTTT. Its protein is CASSPDPAGELFF. This chain uses TRBV5-4 with TRBJ2-2; D gene ambiguous. This CDR3 spans 13 amino acids. Trimming took 4 bases from V and 6 from J, leaving 10 bases between them. CDR1 SGHNT and CDR2 YYREEE come from the germline V gene (reference sequence).

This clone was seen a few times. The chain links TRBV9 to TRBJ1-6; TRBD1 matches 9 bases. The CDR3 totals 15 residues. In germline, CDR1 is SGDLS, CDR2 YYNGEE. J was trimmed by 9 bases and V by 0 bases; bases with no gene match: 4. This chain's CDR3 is CASSVDRGLSSPLHF. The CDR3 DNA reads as TGTGCCAGCAGCGTAGACAGGGGGCTTAGTTCACCCCTCCACTTT.

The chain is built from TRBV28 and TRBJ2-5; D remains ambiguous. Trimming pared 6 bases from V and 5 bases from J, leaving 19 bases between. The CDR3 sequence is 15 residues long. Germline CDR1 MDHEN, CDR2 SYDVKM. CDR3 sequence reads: CASRVQTLYGETQYF. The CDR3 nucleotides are TGTGCCAGCAGAGTTCAGACACTCTACGGGGAGACCCAGTACTTC.

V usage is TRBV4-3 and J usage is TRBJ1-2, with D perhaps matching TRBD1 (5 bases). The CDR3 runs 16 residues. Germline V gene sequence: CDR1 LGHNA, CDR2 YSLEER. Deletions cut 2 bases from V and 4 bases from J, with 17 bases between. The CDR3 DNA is TGCGCCAGCAGCCAACAGAACCTAGGGACGCCCTATGGCTACACCTTC. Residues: CASSQQNLGTPYGYTF.

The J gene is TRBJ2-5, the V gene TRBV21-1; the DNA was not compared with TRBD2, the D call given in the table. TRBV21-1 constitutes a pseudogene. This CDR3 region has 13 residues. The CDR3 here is CASSKERGETQYF. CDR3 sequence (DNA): TGTGCCAGCAGCAAAGAGCGGGGAGAGACCCAGTACTTC.

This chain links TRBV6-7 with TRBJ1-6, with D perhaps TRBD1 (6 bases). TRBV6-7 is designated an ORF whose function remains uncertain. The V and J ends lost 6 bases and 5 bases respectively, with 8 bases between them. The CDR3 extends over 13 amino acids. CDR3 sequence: CASRGGDNSPLHF. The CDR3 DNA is TGTGCCAGCAGGGGGGGCGATAATTCACCCCTCCACTTT.

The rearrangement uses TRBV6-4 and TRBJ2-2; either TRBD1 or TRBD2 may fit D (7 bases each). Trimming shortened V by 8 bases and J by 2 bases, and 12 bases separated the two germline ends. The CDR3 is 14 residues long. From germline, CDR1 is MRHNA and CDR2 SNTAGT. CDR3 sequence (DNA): TGTGCCAGCGGGGAGGGGGCCAACACCGGGGAGCTGTTTTTT. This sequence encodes CASGEGANTGELFF.

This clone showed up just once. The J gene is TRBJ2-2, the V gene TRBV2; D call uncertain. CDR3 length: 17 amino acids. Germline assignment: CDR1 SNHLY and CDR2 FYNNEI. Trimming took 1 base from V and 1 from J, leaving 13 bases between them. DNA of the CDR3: TGTGCCAGCAGTGAAGGGGGTACAGCGAAGAACACCGGGGAGCTGTTTTTT. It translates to CASSEGGTAKNTGELFF.

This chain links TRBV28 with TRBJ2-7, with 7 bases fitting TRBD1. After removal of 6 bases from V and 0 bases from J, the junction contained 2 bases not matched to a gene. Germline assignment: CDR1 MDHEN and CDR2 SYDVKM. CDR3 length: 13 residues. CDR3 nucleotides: TGTGCCAGCAGACAGGGGATCTCCTACGAGCAGTACTTC. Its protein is CASRQGISYEQYF.

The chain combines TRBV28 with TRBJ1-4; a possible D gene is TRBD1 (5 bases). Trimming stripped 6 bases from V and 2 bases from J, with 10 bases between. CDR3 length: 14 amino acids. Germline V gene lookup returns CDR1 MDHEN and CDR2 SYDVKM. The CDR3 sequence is CASREGLTNEKLFF. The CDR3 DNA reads TGTGCCAGCAGAGAGGGGCTGACTAATGAAAAACTGTTTTTT.

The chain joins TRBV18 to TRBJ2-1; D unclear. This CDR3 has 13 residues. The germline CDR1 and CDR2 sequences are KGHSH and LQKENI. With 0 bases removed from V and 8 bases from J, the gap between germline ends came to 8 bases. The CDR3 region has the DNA TGTGCCAGCTCACCACCTCCAAGGGATGAGCAGTTCTTC. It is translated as CASSPPPRDEQFF.

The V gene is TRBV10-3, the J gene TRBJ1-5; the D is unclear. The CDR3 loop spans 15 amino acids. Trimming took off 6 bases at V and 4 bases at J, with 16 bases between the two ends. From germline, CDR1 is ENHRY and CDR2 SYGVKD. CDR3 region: CAIRSDGAKNQPQHF. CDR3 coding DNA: TGTGCCATCAGATCGGATGGAGCAAAAAATCAGCCCCAGCATTTT.

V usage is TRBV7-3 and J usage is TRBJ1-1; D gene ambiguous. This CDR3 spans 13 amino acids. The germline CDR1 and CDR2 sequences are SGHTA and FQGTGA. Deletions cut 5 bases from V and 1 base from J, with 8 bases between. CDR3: CASSQNGNTEAFF. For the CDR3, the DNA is TGTGCCAGCAGCCAAAATGGGAACACTGAAGCTTTCTTT.

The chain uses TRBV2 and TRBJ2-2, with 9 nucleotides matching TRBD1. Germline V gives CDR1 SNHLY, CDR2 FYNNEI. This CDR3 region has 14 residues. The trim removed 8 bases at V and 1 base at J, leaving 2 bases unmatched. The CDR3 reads CASPGQGNTGELFF. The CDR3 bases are TGTGCCAGCCCGGGACAGGGGAACACCGGGGAGCTGTTTTTT.

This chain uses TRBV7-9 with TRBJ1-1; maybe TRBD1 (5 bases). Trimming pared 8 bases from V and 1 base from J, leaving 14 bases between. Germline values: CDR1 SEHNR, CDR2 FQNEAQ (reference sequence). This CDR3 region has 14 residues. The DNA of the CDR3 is TGTGCCAGCGGTCCAGGACACAGGAACACTGAAGCTTTCTTT. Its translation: CASGPGHRNTEAFF.